The 27 T cell receptor beta chains listed next were all sequenced from one sample in a study of blood T cell repertoires in COVID-19. Generated by immunoSEQ multiplex PCR, the TCRdb table keeps only in-frame clones and is missing some. Among approximately 120,000 clones listed, 80% to 90% were seen once. Sequencing used peripheral blood. All receptors derive from a human donor with acute or convalescent COVID-19. The donor label of this sample is uncertain.

The chain combines TRBV5-1 with TRBJ1-5, with 8 positions matching TRBD1. After removal of 5 bases from V and 4 bases from J, the junction contained 5 bases not matched to a gene. The CDR3 covers 14 residues. CDR1 is SGHRS, CDR2 YFSETQ, per germline. CDR3 nucleotides: TGCGCCAGCAGACCGGACAGGGAAAATCAGCCCCAGCATTTT. Encoded protein: CASRPDRENQPQHF.

The chain combines TRBV27 with TRBJ1-1; D is undetermined. V was trimmed by 0 bases and J by 7 bases, leaving 9 bases between them. Germline assignment: CDR1 MNHEY and CDR2 SMNVEV (reference sequence). The CDR3 covers 13 residues. The DNA for the CDR3 is TGTGCCAGCAGTTTATCGAGCCAGGTTGAAGCTTTCTTT. This sequence encodes CASSLSSQVEAFF.

The gene calls are TRBV28 and TRBJ2-7, with 9 nucleotides matching TRBD1. Germline values: CDR1 MDHEN, CDR2 SYDVKM. This CDR3 contains 13 residues. The trim removed 4 bases at V and 9 bases at J, leaving 7 bases unmatched. CDR3 bases: TGTGCCAGCAGTTCCGGGGACAGGGAGGCGCAGTACTTC. It encodes CASSSGDREAQYF.

The chain recombines TRBV28 with TRBJ2-5; TRBD1 matches at 9 bases. Germline V gives CDR1 MDHEN, CDR2 SYDVKM. V dropped 1 base and J dropped 5; count of bases not matched to a gene: 8. CDR3 length equals 16 residues. The CDR3 reads CASSLLPTGGLETQYF. The CDR3 nucleotides read TGTGCCAGCAGTTTATTGCCGACAGGGGGTTTGGAGACCCAGTACTTC.

V gene TRBV30 combines with J gene TRBJ1-1; D is unresolved. Germline V gene sequence: CDR1 GTSNPN, CDR2 SVGIG (reference sequence). The CDR3 has 11 amino acids. The V end was cut by 0 bases, the J end by 7 bases, with 6 bases between. Here the CDR3 reads CAWSVAVEAFF. The CDR3 bases are TGTGCCTGGAGTGTCGCGGTTGAAGCTTTCTTT.

The chain combines TRBV5-1 with TRBJ1-2; 7 nucleotides match TRBD1. The CDR3 is 13 amino acids. Trimming at V came to 6 bases and at J to 4 bases, leaving 6 bases not matched to a gene. Per germline, CDR1 SGHRS and CDR2 YFSETQ. The CDR3 DNA reads as TGCGCCAGCACAGGGACAGAGAGCTATGGCTACACCTTC. Its translation: CASTGTESYGYTF.

The rearrangement links TRBV6-4 to TRBJ1-2, with D unclear. From germline, CDR1 is MRHNA and CDR2 SNTAGT. The CDR3 consists of 14 residues. Trimming stripped 0 bases from V and 9 bases from J, with 14 bases between. DNA for the CDR3: TGTGCCAGCAGTGACTCGAGAGGTCGTTTGAGCTACACCTTC. The encoded protein is CASSDSRGRLSYTF.

The CDR3 protein is CSASSGVGEQYF. The CDR3 coding sequence is TGCAGTGCTAGTTCCGGGGTTGGTGAGCAGTACTTC. The chain recombines TRBV20-1 with TRBJ2-7, with a weak D call TRBD2 (5 bases). This CDR3 region has 12 residues. Germline CDR1 is DFQATT and CDR2 is SNEGSKA (reference sequence). Trimming removed 3 bases at V and 7 bases at J, with 13 bases between.

The V gene is TRBV15, the J gene TRBJ2-1; perhaps TRBD1 as D (6 bases). From germline, CDR1 is LNHNV and CDR2 YYDKDF (reference sequence). The V end was cut by 2 bases, the J end by 7 bases, with 18 bases between. The CDR3 totals 16 residues. CDR3 amino acids: CATSRNQGYGGNEQFF. The CDR3 DNA reads as TGTGCCACCAGCAGAAACCAGGGGTATGGAGGTAATGAGCAGTTCTTC.

V usage is TRBV29-1 and J usage is TRBJ1-1; 7 nucleotides agree with TRBD1. The trim removed 7 bases at V and 1 base at J, leaving 6 bases unmatched. Germline V gene data show CDR1 as SQVTM and CDR2 as ANQGSEA. The CDR3 runs 13 residues. The CDR3 here is CSGGGQKNTEAFF. The CDR3, as DNA: TGCAGCGGGGGGGGACAGAAGAACACTGAAGCTTTCTTT.

The V call is TRBV5-1, the J call TRBJ2-3, with D uncertain. The germline gives CDR1 SGHRS, CDR2 YFSETQ. This CDR3 contains 16 residues. V was trimmed by 0 bases and J by 4 bases, leaving 15 bases between them. CDR3 nucleotides: TGCGCCAGCAGCTTGGGAGGTTTTGGTTCAGCAGATACGCAGTATTTT. As protein: CASSLGGFGSADTQYF.

The chain employs TRBV21-1 and TRBJ1-3; the table's D call, TRBD1, has no DNA check behind it. TRBV21-1 is deemed a pseudogene. CDR3 length: 16 amino acids. The CDR3 region is CASSKRVNRGKNTIYF. CDR3 coding DNA: TGTGCCAGCAGCAAACGTGTGAACAGGGGCAAAAACACCATATATTTT.

The chain has TRBV28 and TRBJ2-3; D is perhaps TRBD2 (5 bases). V lost 9 bases to trimming and J lost 0 bases, with 13 bases between them. The CDR3 runs 14 residues. CDR1 is MDHEN, CDR2 SYDVKM, per germline. CDR3 nucleotide sequence: TGTGCCAGTTTGGCTGGAGGTAGCACAGATACGCAGTATTTT. Residues: CASLAGGSTDTQYF.

This chain uses TRBV4-3 with TRBJ1-1; D perhaps matches TRBD1 (5 bases). The CDR3 length is 16 residues. The germline V gene encodes CDR1 LGHNA and CDR2 YSLEER. Between the trimmed V and J ends, which lost 4 bases and 4 bases, there was a span of 19 bases. CDR3 region: CASSPGGGSPRTEAFF. DNA of the CDR3: TGCGCCAGCAGCCCCGGGGGGGGGTCCCCGCGCACTGAAGCTTTCTTT.

This clone showed up just a few times. The rearrangement links TRBV7-3 to TRBJ2-7; 7 nucleotides align to TRBD2. Germline CDR1 is SGHTA and CDR2 is FQGTGA. This CDR3 has 15 residues. V was clipped by 0 bases and J by 4 bases; unmatched bases: 6. This chain's CDR3 is CASSLTGGGGYEQYF. DNA for the CDR3: TGTGCCAGCAGCTTAACCGGCGGCGGGGGTTACGAGCAGTACTTC.

A single count supports this clone. The chain joins TRBV19 to TRBJ1-5; D gene uncertain. CDR1 is LNHDA and CDR2 is SQIVND in the germline V gene (reference sequence). This CDR3 has 13 residues. Between the trimmed V and J ends, which lost 7 bases and 2 bases, there was a span of 9 bases. This CDR3 is CASKETRNQPQHF. CDR3 nucleotides: TGTGCCAGTAAGGAGACTCGCAATCAGCCCCAGCATTTT.

This clone appeared once. The chain employs TRBV18 and TRBJ1-1; 8 nucleotides agree with TRBD1. With V trimmed by 0 bases and J by 10 bases, 13 bases remained unmatched. CDR3 size: 16 residues. Germline lookup yields CDR1 KGHSH and CDR2 LQKENI. The CDR3 DNA is TGTGCCAGCTCACCACCTAATATACAGGGGGGACGGGGAGCTTTCTTT. Translating gives CASSPPNIQGGRGAFF.

The J gene is TRBJ2-5, the V gene TRBV5-1, with TRBD2 identical over 9 bases. Germline V CDR1 and CDR2: SGHRS, YFSETQ. The CDR3 spans 16 residues. V trimming: 1 base; J trimming: 7 bases; junction bases outside the gene matches: 11. CDR3 bases: TGCGCCAGCAGCTTGCCGTCTAGCGGGACGGGGGGGACCCAGTACTTC. This codes for CASSLPSSGTGGTQYF.

The rearrangement links TRBV6-1 to TRBJ2-4; 7 nucleotides agree with TRBD1. The CDR3 is 16 amino acids. Unmatched junction bases numbered 11, after V lost 3 bases and J lost 6 bases. The germline gives CDR1 MNHNS, CDR2 SASEGT. Here the CDR3 DNA reads TGTGCCAGCAGTGACCGGACAGGTGGAGAGGGAAACATTCAGTACTTC. Translating gives CASSDRTGGEGNIQYF.

For this clone: Because the CDR3's place on the DNA is in doubt, the DNA is left out and the CDR3 is given as listed by TCRdb. This chain links TRBV28 with TRBJ2-7; the D segment call TRBD2 is taken from the table without a DNA check. Germline lookup yields CDR1 MDHEN and CDR2 SYDVKM. The CDR3 sequence runs 15 residues, both termini included. This CDR3 is CASSSSGTIPYEQYF.

V and J are TRBV5-1 and TRBJ2-5, with 8 bases aligning to TRBD2. This CDR3 contains 14 residues. Germline trimming cut 4 bases from V and 5 bases from J; bases unmatched to any gene: 7. Germline lookup yields CDR1 SGHRS and CDR2 YFSETQ. Here the CDR3 DNA reads TGCGCCAGCAGCCCCGCTCTAGCGGGTGAGACCCAGTACTTC. As protein: CASSPALAGETQYF.

The chain uses TRBV7-9 and TRBJ1-1; D is uncertain. The CDR3 is made up of 12 amino acids. CDR1 is SEHNR, CDR2 FQNEAQ, per germline (reference sequence). The V end was cut by 5 bases, the J end by 8 bases, with 12 bases between. The CDR3 here is CASSPKGVEAFF. DNA of the CDR3: TGTGCCAGCAGCCCCAAGGGAGTCGAAGCTTTCTTT.

The CDR3 is CSVELSDLLGYGYTF. The CDR3 DNA sequence: TGCAGCGTTGAGTTGAGCGACCTACTGGGCTATGGCTACACCTTC. The chain carries TRBV29-1 and TRBJ1-2; no clear D gene. Germline V gene lookup returns CDR1 SQVTM and CDR2 ANQGSEA. Trimming left V 3 bases short and J 4 bases short, with 18 bases between. There are 15 residues in the CDR3.

The chain is built from TRBV10-2 and TRBJ1-2; a possible D gene is TRBD1 (6 bases). This CDR3 has 16 amino acids. Germline CDR1 and CDR2: WSHSY and SAAADI. The V and J ends lost 6 bases and 2 bases respectively, with 19 bases between them. This CDR3 is CASSAPRTAYNYGYTF. CDR3 sequence (DNA): TGCGCCAGCAGCGCACCCCGGACAGCCTACAACTATGGCTACACCTTC.

As DNA, the CDR3 is TGTGCCAGCAGTCGGACTAGCGGGAGTTTCTACGAGCAGTACTTC. Translation gives CASSRTSGSFYEQYF. The gene calls are TRBV28 and TRBJ2-7; 13 positions agree with TRBD2. With 5 bases clipped from V and 3 bases from J, the junction kept 4 bases outside the gene matches. The CDR3 is made up of 15 amino acids. From germline, CDR1 is MDHEN and CDR2 SYDVKM.

This clone was detected only a few times. The J gene is TRBJ1-6, the V gene TRBV30; no firm D call. In germline, CDR1 is GTSNPN, CDR2 SVGIG (reference sequence). CDR3 length: 15 residues. Trimming took 3 bases from V and 0 from J, leaving 9 bases between them. The CDR3 spells CAWRKQSSYNSPLHF. In nucleotides, the CDR3 is TGTGCCTGGAGGAAACAGAGCTCCTATAATTCACCCCTCCACTTT. The full variable domain, in which reference TRBV30 and TRBJ1-6 provide the parts outside the CDR3, is SQTIHQWPATLVQPVGSPLSLECTVEGTSNPNLYWYRQAAGRGLQLLFYSVGIGQISSEVPQNLSASRPQDRQFILSSKKLLLSDSGFYLCAWRKQSSYNSPLHFGNGTRLTVT.

The CDR3 loop reads CASSFGTGGNEKLFF. The CDR3 nucleotides read TGTGCCAGCAGCTTCGGGACAGGGGGCAATGAAAAACTGTTTTTT. The rearrangement uses TRBV7-9 and TRBJ1-4, with 12 bases that match TRBD1. V trimming: 3 bases; J trimming: 5 bases; junction bases outside the gene matches: 1. Germline V gene sequence: CDR1 SEHNR, CDR2 FQNEAQ (reference sequence). This CDR3 contains 15 residues.